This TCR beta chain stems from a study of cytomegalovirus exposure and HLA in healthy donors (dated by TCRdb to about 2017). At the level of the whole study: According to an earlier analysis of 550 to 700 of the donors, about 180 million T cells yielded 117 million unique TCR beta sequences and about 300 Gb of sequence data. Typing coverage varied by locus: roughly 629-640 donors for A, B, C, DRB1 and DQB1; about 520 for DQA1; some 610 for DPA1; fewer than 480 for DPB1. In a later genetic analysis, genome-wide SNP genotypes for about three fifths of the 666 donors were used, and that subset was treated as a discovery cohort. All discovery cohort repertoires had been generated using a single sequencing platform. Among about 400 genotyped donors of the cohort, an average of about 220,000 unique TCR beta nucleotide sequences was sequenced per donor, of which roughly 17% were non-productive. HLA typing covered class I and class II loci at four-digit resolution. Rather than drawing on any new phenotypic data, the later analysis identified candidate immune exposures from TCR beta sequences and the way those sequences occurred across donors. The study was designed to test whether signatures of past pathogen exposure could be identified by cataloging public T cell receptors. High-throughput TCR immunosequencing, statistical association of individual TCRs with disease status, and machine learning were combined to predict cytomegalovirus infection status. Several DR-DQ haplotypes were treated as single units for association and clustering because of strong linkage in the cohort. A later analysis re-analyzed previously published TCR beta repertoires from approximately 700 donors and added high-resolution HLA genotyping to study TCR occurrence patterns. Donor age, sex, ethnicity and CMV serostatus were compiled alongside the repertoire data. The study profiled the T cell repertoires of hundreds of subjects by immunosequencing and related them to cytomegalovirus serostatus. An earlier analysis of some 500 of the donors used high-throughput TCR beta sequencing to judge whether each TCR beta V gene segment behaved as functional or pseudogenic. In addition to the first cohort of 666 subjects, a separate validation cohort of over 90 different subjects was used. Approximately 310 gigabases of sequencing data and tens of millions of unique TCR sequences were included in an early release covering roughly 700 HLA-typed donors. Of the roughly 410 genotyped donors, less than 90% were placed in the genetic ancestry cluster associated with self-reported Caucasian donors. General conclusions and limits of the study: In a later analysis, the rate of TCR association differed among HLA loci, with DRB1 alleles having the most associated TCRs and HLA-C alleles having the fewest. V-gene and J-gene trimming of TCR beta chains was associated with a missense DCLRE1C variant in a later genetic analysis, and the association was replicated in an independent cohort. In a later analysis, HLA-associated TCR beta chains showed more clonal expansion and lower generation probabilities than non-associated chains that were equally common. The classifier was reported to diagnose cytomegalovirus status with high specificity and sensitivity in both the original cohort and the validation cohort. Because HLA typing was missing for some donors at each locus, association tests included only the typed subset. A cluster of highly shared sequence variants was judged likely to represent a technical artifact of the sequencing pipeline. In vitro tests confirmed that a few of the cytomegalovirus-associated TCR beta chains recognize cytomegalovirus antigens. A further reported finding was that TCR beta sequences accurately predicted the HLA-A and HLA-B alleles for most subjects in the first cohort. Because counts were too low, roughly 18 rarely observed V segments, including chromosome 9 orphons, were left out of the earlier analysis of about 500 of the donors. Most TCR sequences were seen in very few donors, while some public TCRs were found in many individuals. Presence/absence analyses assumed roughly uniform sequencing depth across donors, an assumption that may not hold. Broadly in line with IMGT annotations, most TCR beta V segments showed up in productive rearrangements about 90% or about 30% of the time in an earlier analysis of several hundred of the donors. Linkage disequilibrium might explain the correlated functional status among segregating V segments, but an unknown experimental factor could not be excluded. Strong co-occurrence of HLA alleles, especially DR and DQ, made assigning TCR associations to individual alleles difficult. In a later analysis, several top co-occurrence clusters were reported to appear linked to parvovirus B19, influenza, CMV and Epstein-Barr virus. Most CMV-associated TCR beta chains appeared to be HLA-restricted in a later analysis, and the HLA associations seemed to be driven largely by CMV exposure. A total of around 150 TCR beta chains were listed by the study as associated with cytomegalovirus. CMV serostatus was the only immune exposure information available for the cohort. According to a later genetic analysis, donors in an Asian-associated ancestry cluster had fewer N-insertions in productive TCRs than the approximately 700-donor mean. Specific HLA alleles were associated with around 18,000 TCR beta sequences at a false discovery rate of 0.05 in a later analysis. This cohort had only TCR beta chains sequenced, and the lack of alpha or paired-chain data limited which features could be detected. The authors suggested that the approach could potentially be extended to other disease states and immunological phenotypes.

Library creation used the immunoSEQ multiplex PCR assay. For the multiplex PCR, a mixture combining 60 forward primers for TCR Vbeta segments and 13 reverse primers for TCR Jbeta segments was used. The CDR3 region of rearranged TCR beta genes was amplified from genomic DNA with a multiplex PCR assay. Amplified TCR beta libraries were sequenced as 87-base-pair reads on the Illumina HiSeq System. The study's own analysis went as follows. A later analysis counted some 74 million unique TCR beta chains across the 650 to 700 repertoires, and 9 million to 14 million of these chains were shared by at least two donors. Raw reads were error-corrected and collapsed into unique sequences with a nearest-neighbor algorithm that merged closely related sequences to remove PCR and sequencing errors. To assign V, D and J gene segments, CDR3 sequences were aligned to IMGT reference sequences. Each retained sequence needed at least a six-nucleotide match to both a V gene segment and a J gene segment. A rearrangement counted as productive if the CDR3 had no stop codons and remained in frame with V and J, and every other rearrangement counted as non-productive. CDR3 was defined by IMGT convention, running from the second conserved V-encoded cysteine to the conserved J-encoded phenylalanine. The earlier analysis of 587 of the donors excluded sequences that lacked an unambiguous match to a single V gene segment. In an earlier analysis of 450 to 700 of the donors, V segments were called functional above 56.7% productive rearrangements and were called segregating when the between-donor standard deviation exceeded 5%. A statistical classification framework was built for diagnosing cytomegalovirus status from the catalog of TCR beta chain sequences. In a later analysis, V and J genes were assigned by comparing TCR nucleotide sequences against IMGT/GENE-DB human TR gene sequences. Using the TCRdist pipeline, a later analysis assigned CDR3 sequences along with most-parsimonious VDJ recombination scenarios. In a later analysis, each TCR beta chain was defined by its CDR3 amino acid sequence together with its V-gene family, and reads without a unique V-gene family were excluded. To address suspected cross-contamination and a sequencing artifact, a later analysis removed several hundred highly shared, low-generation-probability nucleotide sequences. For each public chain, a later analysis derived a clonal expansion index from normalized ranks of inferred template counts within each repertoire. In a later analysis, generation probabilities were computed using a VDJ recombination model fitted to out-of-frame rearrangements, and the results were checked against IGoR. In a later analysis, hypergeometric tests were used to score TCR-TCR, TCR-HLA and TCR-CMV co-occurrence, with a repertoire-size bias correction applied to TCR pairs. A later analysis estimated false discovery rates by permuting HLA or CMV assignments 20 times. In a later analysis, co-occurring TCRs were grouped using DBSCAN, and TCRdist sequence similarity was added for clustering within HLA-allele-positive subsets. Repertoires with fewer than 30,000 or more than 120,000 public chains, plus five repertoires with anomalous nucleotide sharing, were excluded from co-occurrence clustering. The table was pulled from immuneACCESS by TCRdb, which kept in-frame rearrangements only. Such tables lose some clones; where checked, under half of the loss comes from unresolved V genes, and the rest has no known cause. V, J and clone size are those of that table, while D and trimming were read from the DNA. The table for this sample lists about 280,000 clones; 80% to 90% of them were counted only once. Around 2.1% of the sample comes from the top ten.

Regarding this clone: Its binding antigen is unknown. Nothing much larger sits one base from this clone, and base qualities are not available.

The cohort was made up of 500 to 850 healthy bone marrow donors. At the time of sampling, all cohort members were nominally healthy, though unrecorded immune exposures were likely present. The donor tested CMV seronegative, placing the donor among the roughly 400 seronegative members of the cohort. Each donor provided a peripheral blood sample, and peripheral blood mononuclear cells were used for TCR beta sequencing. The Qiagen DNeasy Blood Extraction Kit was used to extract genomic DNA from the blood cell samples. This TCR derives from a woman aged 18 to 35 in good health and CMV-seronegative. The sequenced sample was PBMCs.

The bases read TGTGCCAGCAGCCAGACGAGGACATTGACCTACAATGAGCAGTTCTTC. Translated, this gives CASSQTRTLTYNEQFF. The sequence links TRBV7-6 to TRBJ2-1; a weak D assignment points to TRBD1 (5 bases agree). Between the V and J ends, shortened by 5 bases and 2 bases respectively, the junction contains 16 bases. From the cysteine through the phenylalanine, the CDR3 covers 16 amino acids. Only the CDR3 DNA is retained, 48 bases long and in frame from the first base. CDR1 and CDR2 were assigned from the germline V gene as SGHVS and FNYEAQ. Reference TRBV7-6 and TRBJ2-1 genes cover what lies past the CDR3, so the full variable domain is GAGVSQSPRYKVTKRGQDVALRCDPISGHVSLYWYRQALGQGPEFLTYFNYEAQQDKSGLPNDRFSAERPEGSISTLTIQRTEQRDSAMYRCASSQTRTLTYNEQFFGPGTRLTVL.